A selection of T cell receptor beta chains follows, all from one sample in a study of blood T cells in healthy people across ages. MiXCR, applied by TCRdb to the 5' RACE reads, yields one record per CDR3 protein. The top ten clones hold approximately 18% of a sample with around 620,000 distinct CDR3 sequences, 25% to 30% of them seen once. The sample was blood. The receptors come from a woman in her sixties or seventies in good health. Each CDR3 is given with its conserved first and last residue. The order of the fields is D gene, CDR3 length, J gene, clone size, V gene, CDR3 protein, CDR3 DNA. The D gene is left open where the match is weak. Part of the rows lack a size; the others show once, few, many or a class for expanded clones.

>TRBD1|12|TRBJ1-1|few|TRBV20-1
CSADRGPTEAFF
TGCAGTGCTGACAGGGGGCCGACTGAAGCTTTCTTT
>.|15|TRBJ2-1|few|TRBV4-3
CASSQDRGVAGEQFF
TGCGCCAGCAGCCAAGATCGGGGCGTGGCGGGTGAGCAGTTCTTC
>.|14|TRBJ2-1|.|TRBV5-1
CASSLISEGNEQFF
TGCGCCAGCAGCCTTATTTCGGAGGGGAATGAGCAGTTCTTC
>.|12|TRBJ2-7|.|TRBV5-5
CASSFANYEQYF
TGTGCCAGCAGCTTTGCCAACTACGAGCAGTACTTC
>.|15|TRBJ1-4|few|TRBV3-1
CASSHQGSTNEKLFF
TGTGCCAGCAGCCACCAGGGCTCAACTAATGAAAAACTGTTTTTT
>.|13|TRBJ2-5|many|TRBV7-2
CASSSPRGETQYF
TGTGCCAGCAGCTCCCCCCGGGGGGAGACCCAGTACTTC
>.|13|TRBJ1-2|few|TRBV29-1
CSTTDSGHYGYTF
TGCAGCACGACAGACAGCGGACACTATGGCTACACCTTC
>.|13|TRBJ1-1|.|TRBV10-3
CAISEAGNTEAFF
TGTGCCATCAGTGAAGCGGGAAACACTGAAGCTTTCTTT
>.|13|TRBJ1-2|many|TRBV9
CASSITSSGGYTF
TGTGCCAGCAGCATCACAAGTTCGGGTGGCTACACCTTC
>TRBD1|14|TRBJ2-7|few|TRBV7-9
CASSKRQGAYEQYF
TGTGCCAGCAGCAAGCGACAGGGCGCCTACGAGCAGTACTTC
>.|12|TRBJ2-7|.|TRBV6-4
CASRDFNYEQYF
TGTGCCAGCAGGGACTTCAACTACGAGCAGTACTTC
>.|15|TRBJ2-6|.|TRBV6-5
CASSPVISGANVLTF
TGTGCCAGCAGCCCCGTAATCTCTGGGGCCAACGTCCTGACTTTC
>TRBD2|15|TRBJ2-1|.|TRBV9
CASSVASGGPNEQFF
TGTGCCAGCAGCGTGGCTAGCGGGGGTCCGAATGAGCAGTTCTTC
>TRBD2|15|TRBJ2-1|.|TRBV14
CASNSGTRGAREQFF
TGTGCCAGCAACTCCGGGACTAGGGGGGCTCGTGAGCAGTTCTTC
>TRBD1|17|TRBJ1-5|.|TRBV3-1
CASSQRTDRVGNQPQHF
TGTGCCAGCAGCCAACGAACTGACAGGGTAGGTAATCAGCCCCAGCATTTT
>TRBD1|15|TRBJ1-5|.|TRBV7-2
CASSLVQGVRQPQHF
TGTGCCAGCAGCTTAGTACAGGGGGTAAGGCAGCCCCAGCATTTT
>.|15|TRBJ2-6|.|TRBV14
CASSPSLPRANVLTF
TGTGCCAGCAGTCCGAGTCTGCCTAGGGCCAACGTCCTGACTTTC
>.|14|TRBJ2-7|.|TRBV7-8
CASSSQEISYEQYF
TGTGCCAGCAGCTCCCAGGAGATCTCCTACGAGCAGTACTTC
>.|15|TRBJ1-2|few|TRBV5-1
CASSLDFIPVGGYTF
TGCGCCAGCAGCTTGGATTTTATCCCGGTGGGTGGCTACACCTTC
>.|13|TRBJ2-2|many|TRBV20-1
CSARGLNTGELFF
TGCAGTGCTAGAGGCCTCAACACCGGGGAGCTGTTTTTT
>.|18|TRBJ2-5|.|TRBV6-2/TRBV6-3
CASRSLRGRLLGKETQYF
TGTGCCAGCAGAAGCTTACGAGGTCGCCTCCTCGGGAAAGAGACCCAGTACTTC
>.|16|TRBJ1-2|.|TRBV6-1
CASSTLLGPYRGGYTF
TGTGCCAGCAGTACCTTGCTGGGGCCCTACCGGGGGGGCTACACCTTC
>.|14|TRBJ1-2|once|TRBV5-1
CASSSGGAIYGYTF
TGCGCCAGCAGCTCTGGGGGGGCCATCTATGGCTACACCTTC
>TRBD1|15|TRBJ1-2|.|TRBV7-9
CASSRGQSLFYGYTF
TGTGCCAGCAGCCGGGGACAGTCTCTCTTCTATGGCTACACCTTC
>TRBD2|16|TRBJ2-1|.|TRBV5-1
CASSLRWGGSYNEQFF
TGCGCCAGCAGCTTGAGGTGGGGGGGCTCCTACAATGAGCAGTTCTTC
>TRBD2|17|TRBJ2-3|few|TRBV12-3/TRBV12-4
CASRHSLAGRNTDTQYF
TGTGCCAGCAGACACAGCCTAGCGGGGCGGAACACAGATACGCAGTATTTT
>TRBD1|16|TRBJ1-2|.|TRBV24-1
CATSDAGTGGAGGYTF
TGTGCCACCAGTGATGCCGGGACAGGGGGCGCGGGGGGCTACACCTTC
>.|14|TRBJ2-5|.|TRBV5-1
CASSPDRRQETQYF
TGCGCCAGCAGCCCGGACCGGAGACAAGAGACCCAGTACTTC
>.|17|TRBJ1-3|.|TRBV4-3
CASSRENQGISGNTIYF
TGCGCCAGCAGCCGAGAGAATCAGGGGATCTCTGGAAACACCATATATTTT
>TRBD2|17|TRBJ2-2|.|TRBV6-2/TRBV6-3
CASRDLAGGVNTGELFF
TGTGCCAGCAGGGACCTAGCGGGGGGAGTAAACACCGGGGAGCTGTTTTTT
>.|17|TRBJ1-5|.|TRBV7-2
CASSFPDRRTVNQPQHF
TGTGCCAGCAGCTTCCCCGACCGAAGGACAGTTAATCAGCCCCAGCATTTT
>TRBD2|18|TRBJ2-1|few|TRBV5-4
CASSPLGLAGGLSNEQFF
TGTGCCAGCAGCCCGCTGGGGCTAGCGGGGGGATTAAGCAATGAGCAGTTCTTC
>.|16|TRBJ2-5|.|TRBV5-1
CASSSEGGAWVETQYF
TGCGCCAGCAGCTCCGAGGGGGGAGCCTGGGTAGAGACCCAGTACTTC
>.|15|TRBJ1-3|few|TRBV12-3/TRBV12-4
CASSLLTNSGNTIYF
TGTGCCAGCAGTCTCTTGACAAACTCTGGAAACACCATATATTTT
>.|13|TRBJ2-7|once|TRBV20-1
CSANNYASYEQYF
TGCAGTGCTAATAACTACGCATCCTACGAGCAGTACTTC
>TRBD1|14|TRBJ1-1|few|TRBV7-2
CASSAHRGLTEAFF
TGTGCCAGCAGCGCCCACAGGGGGCTCACTGAAGCTTTCTTT
>TRBD1|13|TRBJ1-1|.|TRBV29-1
CSVRGPAYTEAFF
TGCAGCGTAAGGGGGCCCGCTTACACTGAAGCTTTCTTT
>TRBD1|12|TRBJ1-2|.|TRBV18
CASSLRDSSYTF
TGTGCCAGCTCGCTCCGGGACAGCAGCTACACCTTC
>.|12|TRBJ1-2|few|TRBV29-1
CSVAGGLYGYTF
TGCAGCGTCGCAGGCGGGCTTTATGGCTACACCTTC